The 9 T cell receptor beta chains reported below all come from one sample, sequenced in a study of cytomegalovirus exposure and HLA in healthy donors. PCR involved 60 Vbeta and 13 Jbeta primers. The table came from immunoSEQ multiplex PCR; TCRdb's copy has only in-frame clones and leaves some out. The table records 150,000 to 200,000 clones, over 65% of them present only once. The sequenced material came from PBMCs. Source of these receptors: a man aged 18 to 29 in good health and CMV-seropositive.

This rearrangement joins TRBV14 to TRBJ2-6; TRBD1 agrees at 7 bases. The V and J ends lost 2 bases and 0 bases, in that order; junction bases with no gene match: 4. Per the germline V gene, CDR1 is SGHDN and CDR2 is FVKESK. The CDR3 has 17 amino acids. This CDR3 reads CASSQRRQGSGANVLTF. The CDR3, as DNA: TGTGCCAGCAGCCAAAGGAGACAGGGCTCTGGGGCCAACGTCCTGACTTTC.

The V gene is TRBV19, the J gene TRBJ2-5; D perhaps matches TRBD2 (7 bases). V lost 3 bases and J lost 1, with 15 bases in between. The CDR3 spans 16 residues. Germline CDR1 LNHDA, CDR2 SQIVND (reference sequence). The CDR3: CASSISGGGGQETQYF. The DNA of the CDR3 is TGTGCCAGTAGTATTTCCGGGGGCGGGGGCCAAGAGACCCAGTACTTC.

This clone has more than one count but fewer than ten. The junction does not match germline at one end; this may be a read error. The rearrangement links TRBV7-9 to TRBJ2-2; D possibly corresponds to TRBD1 (7 bases). CDR3 size: 13 residues. The V gene's germline CDR1 is SEHNR and CDR2 FQNEAQ (reference sequence). Here the CDR3 reads CAIDRDSPPGAVF. CDR3 DNA: TGTGCTATCGATAGGGACAGTCCACCGGGAGCTGTTTTT.

The CDR3 DNA sequence: TGCGCCAGCAGCTTGGGTGGGACAGACAATCAGCCCCAGCATTTT. It yields the protein CASSLGGTDNQPQHF. The chain is built from TRBV5-1 and TRBJ1-5, with 7 bases aligning to TRBD1. CDR3 length: 15 residues. In germline, CDR1 is SGHRS, CDR2 YFSETQ. Unmatched junction bases numbered 3, after V lost 0 bases and J lost 3 bases.

This clone was observed a few times. This chain joins TRBV7-6 and TRBJ2-1, with 9 bases identical to TRBD2. Germline trimming cut 3 bases from V and 5 bases from J; bases unmatched to any gene: 11. The CDR3 is made up of 17 amino acids. Germline CDR1 SGHVS, CDR2 FNYEAQ. The CDR3 loop is CASSFPNETSGDNEQFF. The CDR3 DNA reads as TGTGCCAGCAGCTTTCCGAACGAGACTAGCGGAGACAATGAGCAGTTCTTC.

This clone came up a few times. The rearrangement uses TRBV19 and TRBJ1-5; D is undetermined. CDR3 length equals 13 residues. Germline-derived CDR1 and CDR2 are LNHDA and SQIVND (reference sequence). Trimming cost V 4 bases and J 10 bases, with 14 bases left between them. The CDR3 sequence is CASSNPAGRPQHF. For the CDR3, the DNA is TGTGCCAGTAGTAACCCAGCAGGTCGCCCCCAGCATTTT.

CDR3 nucleotide sequence: TGTGCCAGCAGCCCCCGGACAGGTCAAGGGGAGACCCAGTACTTC. This gives the protein CASSPRTGQGETQYF. The rearrangement uses TRBV14 and TRBJ2-5, with 7 bases lining up with TRBD1. The CDR3 extends over 15 amino acids. CDR1 SGHDN and CDR2 FVKESK come from the germline V gene. V trimming: 4 bases; J trimming: 5 bases; junction bases outside the gene matches: 10. The full variable domain, rest sourced from reference TRBV14 and TRBJ2-5, is EAGVTQFPSHSVIEKGQTVTLRCDPISGHDNLYWYRRVMGKEIKFLLHFVKESKQDESGMPNNRFLAERTGGTYSTLKVQPAELEDSGVYFCASSPRTGQGETQYFGPGTRLLVL.

The rearrangement links TRBV7-2 to TRBJ1-6; D perhaps matches TRBD1 (5 bases). Germline-derived CDR1 and CDR2 are SGHTA and FQGNSA. There are 16 residues in the CDR3. V lost 0 bases and J lost 7, with 13 bases in between. The CDR3 here is CASSLASRRGNSPLHF. The CDR3 DNA reads TGTGCCAGCAGCTTAGCCTCACGGAGGGGAAATTCACCCCTCCACTTT.

J is TRBJ1-2 and V is TRBV10-1, with 8 bases aligning to TRBD1. CDR1 and CDR2 from the germline V gene are WNHNN and SYGVQD (reference sequence). V shed 0 bases, J shed 5 bases, and the junction held 5 bases outside the gene matches. The CDR3 has 15 residues. The CDR3, as DNA: TGCGCCAGCAGTGAGTCCCTGACAGGGGAGTATGGCTACACCTTC. Amino acids: CASSESLTGEYGYTF.